This T cell receptor beta chain was sequenced for a study of post-analysis software for immune sequencing data. Study-wide results and limits: Compared with controls, patients had more of about 5 TRBV segments, including TRBV5-6, TRBV5-1 and TRBV20-1. Multiple sclerosis patients had significantly lower normalized Chao1 diversity than controls.

As for this clonotype: Its antigen is not identified. Possible read error: a much larger clone is one base away.

Incorporated into the TCR beta cDNA libraries were unique molecular identifiers, which served to reduce PCR and sequencing biases. TCRdb reanalysed the PCR reads using MiXCR and keeps one entry per CDR3 protein. The table includes some 800,000 distinct CDR3 sequences, roughly 50% detected once. The CDR3 totals 15 residues. The material sequenced was blood. The chain recombines TRBV12-3 or TRBV12-4 with TRBJ2-1; D is unresolved. This TCR derives from a girl aged 10 to 17 with multiple sclerosis. CDR3 sequence (DNA): TGTGCCAGCAGTTTAGCCCAGAGCTCCTACAATGGGCAGTTCTTC. The encoded protein is CASSLAQSSYNGQFF.